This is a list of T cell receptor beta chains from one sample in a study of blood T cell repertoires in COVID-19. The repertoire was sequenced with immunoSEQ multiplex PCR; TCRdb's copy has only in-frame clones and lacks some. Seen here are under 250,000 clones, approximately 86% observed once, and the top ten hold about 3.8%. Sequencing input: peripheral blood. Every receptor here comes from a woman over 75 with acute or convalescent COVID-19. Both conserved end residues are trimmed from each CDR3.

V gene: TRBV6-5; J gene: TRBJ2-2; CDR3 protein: ASSPGQGNTGELF
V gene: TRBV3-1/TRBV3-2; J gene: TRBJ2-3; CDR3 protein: ASSQDERGGTDTQY
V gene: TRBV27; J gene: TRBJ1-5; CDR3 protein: ASRNRGGSNQPQH
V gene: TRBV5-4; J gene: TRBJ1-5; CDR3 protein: ASSPTPSGGNQPQH
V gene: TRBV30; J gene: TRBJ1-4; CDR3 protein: AWRDRGFEKLF
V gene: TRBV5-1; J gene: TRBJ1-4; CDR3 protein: ASSLGRNEKLF
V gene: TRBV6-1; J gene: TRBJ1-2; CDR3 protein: ASSELYGDGYT
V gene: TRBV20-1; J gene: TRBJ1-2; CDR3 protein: SAGGTGISYT
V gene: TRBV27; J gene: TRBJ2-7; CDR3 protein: ASSLSGQPYEQY
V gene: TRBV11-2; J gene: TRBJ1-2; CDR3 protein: ASSQQGRYGYT
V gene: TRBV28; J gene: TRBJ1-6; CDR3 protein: ASSRDRASPLH
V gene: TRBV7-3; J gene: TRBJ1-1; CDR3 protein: ASSSGTGGTEAF
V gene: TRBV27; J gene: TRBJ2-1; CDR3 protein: ASSPRTSGRILSSYNEQF
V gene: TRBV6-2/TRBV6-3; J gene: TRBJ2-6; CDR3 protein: ASSYDMAGANVLT
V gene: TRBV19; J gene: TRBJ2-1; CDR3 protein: ASSIGPGSNEQF
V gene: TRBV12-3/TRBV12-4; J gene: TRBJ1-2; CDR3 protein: ASSPGSYGYT